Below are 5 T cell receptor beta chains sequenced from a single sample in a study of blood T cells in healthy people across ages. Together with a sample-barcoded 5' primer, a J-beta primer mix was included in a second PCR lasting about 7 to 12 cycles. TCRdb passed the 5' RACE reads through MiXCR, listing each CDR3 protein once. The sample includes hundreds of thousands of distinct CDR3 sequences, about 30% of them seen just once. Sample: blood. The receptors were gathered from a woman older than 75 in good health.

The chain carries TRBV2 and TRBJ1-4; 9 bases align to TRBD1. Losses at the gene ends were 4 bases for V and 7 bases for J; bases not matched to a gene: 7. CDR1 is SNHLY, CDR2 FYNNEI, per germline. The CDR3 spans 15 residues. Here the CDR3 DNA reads TGTGCCAGCAGTGTTCCGGGACAGGGTCGTGAAAAACTGTTTTTT. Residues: CASSVPGQGREKLFF.

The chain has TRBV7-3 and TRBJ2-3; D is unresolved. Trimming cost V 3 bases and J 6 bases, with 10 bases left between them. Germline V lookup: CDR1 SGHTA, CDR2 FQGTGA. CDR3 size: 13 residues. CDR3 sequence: CASSFPADDTQYF. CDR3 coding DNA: TGTGCCAGCAGCTTTCCGGCAGATGATACGCAGTATTTT.

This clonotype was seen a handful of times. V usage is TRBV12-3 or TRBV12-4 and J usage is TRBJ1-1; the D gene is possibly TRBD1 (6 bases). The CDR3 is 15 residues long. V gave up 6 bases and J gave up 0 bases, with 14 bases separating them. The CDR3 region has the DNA TGTGCCAGCAGGATACAGGGAGGGATGAACACTGAAGCTTTCTTT. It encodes CASRIQGGMNTEAFF.

The CDR3 here is CSASAAGAGADQETQYF. The CDR3 DNA is TGCAGTGCTAGTGCTGCCGGGGCGGGGGCCGACCAAGAGACCCAGTACTTC. This rearrangement joins TRBV20-1 to TRBJ2-5, with a possible D match to TRBD2 (7 bases). Between the trimmed V and J ends, which lost 3 bases and 0 bases, there was a span of 20 bases. The CDR3 totals 17 residues. Germline assignment: CDR1 DFQATT and CDR2 SNEGSKA (reference sequence).

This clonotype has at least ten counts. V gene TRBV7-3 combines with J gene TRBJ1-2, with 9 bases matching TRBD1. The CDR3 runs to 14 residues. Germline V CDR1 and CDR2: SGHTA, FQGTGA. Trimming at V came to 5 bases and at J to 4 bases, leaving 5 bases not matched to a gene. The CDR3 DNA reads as TGTGCCAGCAGCGCCACAGGGGGCACCTATGGCTACACCTTC. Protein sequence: CASSATGGTYGYTF.